The sequence of this T cell receptor (beta chain) was determined in a study of cytomegalovirus exposure and HLA in healthy donors. The study, taken as a whole, reports: Associated with cytomegalovirus, according to the listing, were around 170 TCR beta chains.

V was trimmed by 6 bases and J by 5 bases, leaving 14 bases between them. Germline CDR1 and CDR2: MDHEN and SYDVKM. The CDR3 consists of 14 residues. With regard to this clone: Its specificity is unknown.

Here immunoSEQ multiplex PCR was the method, and the copy in TCRdb shows in-frame clones only, minus some. This sample has some 330,000 clones; more than 80% occur once, and the top ten carry under 0.85%. The sequence derives from a young woman in good health and CMV-seronegative. Material for sequencing was PBMCs. The gene calls are TRBV28 and TRBJ1-5, with a tentative D call TRBD1 (6 bases). Here the CDR3 reads CASSHPRGDQPQHF. The CDR3 DNA follows: TGTGCCAGCAGCCACCCCAGGGGCGATCAGCCCCAGCATTTT.